These 20 T cell receptor beta chains share one sample of origin, sequenced in a study of CD8 T cells in Susac syndrome. Roughly 0.45 to 1 ug RNA was reverse transcribed with random hexamers. TCRdb analysed the immunoSEQ multiplex PCR reads with MiXCR anew, one entry per CDR3 protein. The sample lists about 120,000 distinct CDR3 sequences, over 90% occurring once. Sequenced material: CD8+ T cells from PBMCs. These receptors came from a human donor with Susac syndrome.

V is TRBV6-5 and J is TRBJ2-6, with D hard to call. The germline gives CDR1 MNHEY, CDR2 SVGAGI. This CDR3 comprises 16 residues. V dropped 4 bases and J dropped 2 bases, with 12 bases sitting between them. DNA of the CDR3: TGTGCCAGCAGTTTGCCTGAGATCGCTGGGGCCAACGTCCTGACTTTC. Translated: CASSLPEIAGANVLTF.

The rearrangement uses TRBV7-6 and TRBJ2-7, with 7 bases matching TRBD2. The CDR3 loop spans 13 amino acids. V trimming: 7 bases; J trimming: 1 base; junction bases outside the gene matches: 4. In germline, CDR1 is SGHVS, CDR2 FNYEAQ. CDR3 sequence: CASTLGGSYEQYF. CDR3 DNA sequence: TGTGCCAGCACCTTGGGGGGGTCCTACGAGCAGTACTTC.

The chain couples TRBV7-6 to TRBJ2-1; D possibly corresponds to TRBD2 (5 bases). The germline gives CDR1 SGHVS, CDR2 FNYEAQ. The CDR3 is 11 residues long. The V and J ends lost 10 bases and 5 bases respectively, with 9 bases between them. CDR3 in amino acids: CATLADNEQFF. CDR3 DNA: TGTGCCACCCTAGCAGACAATGAGCAGTTCTTC.

The J gene is TRBJ2-3, the V gene TRBV12-3 or TRBV12-4, with TRBD2 identical over 13 bases. This CDR3 contains 16 residues. With 5 bases clipped from V and 6 bases from J, the junction kept 8 bases outside the gene matches. The CDR3 is CASSARLAGGRDTQYF. The CDR3 nucleotides are TGTGCCAGCAGTGCCCGACTAGCGGGGGGCCGGGATACGCAGTATTTT.

The V call is TRBV14, the J call TRBJ1-1, with D perhaps matching TRBD1 (5 bases). This CDR3 contains 16 residues. The germline CDR1 and CDR2 sequences are SGHDN and FVKESK. V lost 0 bases to trimming and J lost 3 bases, with 14 bases between them. CDR3 nucleotide sequence: TGTGCCAGCAGCCAAGATTCCAGGGCTTGGTACACTGAAGCTTTCTTT. The encoded protein is CASSQDSRAWYTEAFF. The whole variable domain, filled in from reference TRBV14 and TRBJ1-1, reads EAGVTQFPSHSVIEKGQTVTLRCDPISGHDNLYWYRRVMGKEIKFLLHFVKESKQDESGMPNNRFLAERTGGTYSTLKVQPAELEDSGVYFCASSQDSRAWYTEAFFGQGTRLTVV.

The chain is built from TRBV30 and TRBJ2-3; 12 bases match TRBD2. V gave up 0 bases and J gave up 2 bases; unmatched junction bases: 6. This CDR3 is 17 amino acids long. Germline assignment: CDR1 GTSNPN and CDR2 SVGIG (reference sequence). The CDR3 sequence is CAWSVLAGGRDTDTQYF. The CDR3 DNA sequence: TGTGCCTGGAGTGTACTAGCGGGGGGCCGAGACACAGATACGCAGTATTTT.

V gene TRBV5-6 combines with J gene TRBJ2-4; D remains unclear. Trimming left V 4 bases short and J 3 bases short, with 17 bases between. This CDR3 contains 16 residues. The germline V gene encodes CDR1 SGHDT and CDR2 YYEEEE. The CDR3, as DNA: TGTGCCAGCAGCCCCCAGGAAGGCCAAGACAAAAACATTCAGTACTTC. This translates into CASSPQEGQDKNIQYF.

This chain links TRBV27 with TRBJ2-1; 12 positions agree with TRBD2. CDR3 size: 16 residues. Germline assignment: CDR1 MNHEY and CDR2 SMNVEV (reference sequence). Trimming at V came to 2 bases and at J to 6 bases, leaving 5 bases not matched to a gene. The CDR3 nucleotides read TGTGCCAGCAGTTTACTAGCGGGGGGGATTATCAATGAGCAGTTCTTC. This sequence encodes CASSLLAGGIINEQFF.

The V gene is TRBV15, the J gene TRBJ1-2; 11 bases map to TRBD1. This CDR3 region has 15 residues. Trimming took 5 bases from V and 2 from J; bases not matched to a gene: 4. The germline CDR1 and CDR2 sequences are LNHNV and YYDKDF (reference sequence). CDR3 in amino acids: CATSPDRGRNYGYTF. CDR3 DNA: TGTGCCACCAGCCCGGACAGGGGGCGCAACTATGGCTACACCTTC.

The chain uses TRBV14 and TRBJ2-1, with a tentative D call TRBD1 (6 bases). The CDR3 is 14 residues long. Germline V gene lookup returns CDR1 SGHDN and CDR2 FVKESK. V lost 5 bases to trimming and J lost 5 bases, with 13 bases between them. The CDR3 is CASSVVTGNNEQFF. For the CDR3, the DNA is TGTGCCAGCAGCGTGGTAACAGGGAACAATGAGCAGTTCTTC.

This clonotype is a singleton in its sample. The rearrangement links TRBV29-1 to TRBJ2-1, with 7 bases matching TRBD2. Germline CDR1 reads SQVTM; CDR2 reads ANQGSEA. Unmatched junction bases numbered 10, after V lost 5 bases and J lost 9 bases. This CDR3 has 13 residues. CDR3 loop: CSVPPTSSGEQFF. The DNA of the CDR3 is TGCAGCGTTCCGCCGACTAGCTCGGGTGAGCAGTTCTTC.

V and J are TRBV11-2 and TRBJ2-7; perhaps TRBD2 as D (6 bases). Trimming took 5 bases from V and 0 from J, leaving 8 bases between them. This CDR3 is 13 amino acids long. Germline assignment: CDR1 SGHAT and CDR2 FQNNGV. The CDR3 protein is CASSKTSSYEQYF. The CDR3 DNA is TGTGCCAGCAGCAAGACTAGCTCCTACGAGCAGTACTTC.

The CDR3 here is CSANSAGGPTDTQYF. CDR3 sequence (DNA): TGCAGTGCAAACTCAGCGGGGGGGCCTACAGATACGCAGTATTTT. This chain connects TRBV20-1 to TRBJ2-3; 10 bases agree with TRBD2. V gave up 6 bases and J gave up 3 bases; unmatched junction bases: 9. CDR1 and CDR2 (germline): DFQATT, SNEGSKA (reference sequence). The CDR3 loop spans 15 amino acids.

This chain joins TRBV5-1 and TRBJ2-5; D assignment may be TRBD1 or TRBD2 (5 bases each). This CDR3 comprises 16 residues. Looked up from germline, CDR1 is SGHRS and CDR2 is YFSETQ. Between the trimmed V and J ends, which lost 2 bases and 6 bases, there was a span of 20 bases. This CDR3 reads CASSLYGDGIVKTQYF. Here the CDR3 DNA reads TGCGCCAGCAGCTTATACGGGGACGGAATCGTGAAGACCCAGTACTTC.

The J gene is TRBJ2-5, the V gene TRBV14; D remains unclear. V was trimmed by 5 bases and J by 1 base, leaving 17 bases between them. CDR3 length: 16 amino acids. CDR1 SGHDN and CDR2 FVKESK come from the germline V gene. CDR3: CASSTEWARPQETQYF. The DNA for the CDR3 is TGTGCCAGCAGCACAGAGTGGGCGAGGCCCCAAGAGACCCAGTACTTC. Full variable domain (outside the CDR3, taken from reference TRBV14 and TRBJ2-5): EAGVTQFPSHSVIEKGQTVTLRCDPISGHDNLYWYRRVMGKEIKFLLHFVKESKQDESGMPNNRFLAERTGGTYSTLKVQPAELEDSGVYFCASSTEWARPQETQYFGPGTRLLVL.

The chain carries TRBV5-6 and TRBJ2-7, with a tentative D call TRBD2 (7 bases). Germline CDR1 SGHDT, CDR2 YYEEEE. CDR3 length: 15 residues. Deletions cut 0 bases from V and 4 bases from J, with 14 bases between. Written as DNA, the CDR3 is TGTGCCAGCAGCTTGGGCGTGAGGGGGGGGTACGAGCAGTACTTC. Protein product: CASSLGVRGGYEQYF.

V and J are TRBV11-1 and TRBJ2-4; TRBD1 matches 10 bases. The CDR3 has 22 residues. CDR1 SGHAT and CDR2 FQDESV come from the germline V gene (reference sequence). Trimming at V came to 5 bases and at J to 0 bases, leaving 22 bases not matched to a gene. CDR3 sequence reads: CASSPQPTDRGFPSRAKNIQYF. CDR3 DNA sequence: TGTGCCAGCAGCCCTCAACCCACGGACAGGGGGTTCCCTAGCCGAGCCAAAAACATTCAGTACTTC.

J is TRBJ1-6 and V is TRBV30; the D gene is possibly TRBD1 (5 bases). This CDR3 comprises 14 residues. The V end lost 0 bases, the J end lost 9 bases, and 12 bases lay between the germline ends. In germline, CDR1 is GTSNPN, CDR2 SVGIG (reference sequence). The CDR3 sequence: CAWSVLAGSSPLHF. CDR3 DNA sequence: TGTGCCTGGAGTGTACTCGCAGGGAGTTCACCCCTCCACTTT. The full variable domain, its missing parts supplied by reference TRBV30 and TRBJ1-6, is SQTIHQWPATLVQPVGSPLSLECTVEGTSNPNLYWYRQAAGRGLQLLFYSVGIGQISSEVPQNLSASRPQDRQFILSSKKLLLSDSGFYLCAWSVLAGSSPLHFGNGTRLTVT.

The chain links TRBV7-9 to TRBJ2-1, with 9 positions matching TRBD1. This CDR3 has 16 amino acids. The V and J ends lost 6 bases and 6 bases, in that order; junction bases with no gene match: 12. The germline CDR1 and CDR2 sequences are SEHNR and FQNEAQ (reference sequence). The CDR3 spells CASSSPRDRVSNEQFF. CDR3 in DNA: TGTGCCAGCAGTTCGCCCCGGGACAGGGTATCCAATGAGCAGTTCTTC.

The chain has TRBV7-9 and TRBJ1-1, with TRBD1 matching over 11 bases. V was pared by 6 bases and J by 5 bases, with 8 bases of the junction left unmatched. The CDR3 length is 15 residues. Germline V gene data show CDR1 as SEHNR and CDR2 as FQNEAQ (reference sequence). The CDR3 DNA reads as TGTGCCAGCAGTTGGGAGGGACAGGGGGGGACTGAAGCTTTCTTT. Protein sequence: CASSWEGQGGTEAFF.